This T cell receptor (beta chain) was captured in a study of T cell repertoires in cytomegalovirus infection. CDR1 SGHTA and CDR2 FQGNSA come from the germline V gene. Between the trimmed V and J ends, which lost 0 bases and 11 bases, there was a span of 13 bases. This CDR3 is built from 13 residues. The sample holds many counts of this clonotype. Its antigen is still unknown. Points from the study as a whole: The ex vivo response was dominated by HLA-C-restricted CMV-specific TCR beta clonotypes.

TCRdb re-derived calls from the reads in MiXCR, one entry per CDR3 protein. This sample yields 200,000 to 300,000 distinct CDR3 sequences, of which around an eighth are seen a single time; 1.6% belongs to the top ten. Input material: PBMCs. J is TRBJ1-2 and V is TRBV7-2; possibly TRBD1 for D (5 bases). The sequence came from a human donor in good health (CMV status not recorded). Some clones in this sample may be carry-over from other donors' samples. The CDR3 region has the DNA TGTGCCAGCAGCTTAGCGGTTGACGGGGGGTACACCTTC. Its translation is CASSLAVDGGYTF.